A selection of T cell receptor beta chains follows, all from one sample in a study of cytomegalovirus exposure and HLA in healthy donors. Only in-frame clones appear in the TCRdb table, and some are missing; sequencing was by immunoSEQ multiplex PCR. The repertoire consists of under 200,000 clones, with around four fifths occurring once and the leading ten covering approximately 12%. What was sequenced was PBMCs. These TCRs come from a man aged 45 to 65 in good health and CMV-seropositive. Each CDR3 is given with its conserved first and last residue. The D gene is left open where the match is weak. Size is omitted from some rows. Given values are once, few, many or a class for expanded clones.

abundance,v_gene,j_gene,d_gene,CDR3aa,CDR3nt
once,TRBV7-2,TRBJ2-4,TRBD2,CASSLTGGPAKNIQYF,TGTGCCAGCAGCTTAACGGGGGGGCCAGCCAAAAACATTCAGTACTTC
few,TRBV10-3,TRBJ2-7,TRBD2,CAAKSGDPSYEQYF,TGTGCCGCAAAAAGCGGGGACCCCTCCTACGAGCAGTACTTC
once,TRBV7-9,TRBJ1-1,NA,CASSLARIASTEAFF,TGTGCCAGCAGCTTAGCGCGGATTGCGTCGACTGAAGCTTTCTTT
NA,TRBV6-4,TRBJ2-2,NA,CASSPRSQSAGELFF,TGTGCCAGCAGTCCCCGGAGTCAGAGTGCCGGGGAGCTGTTTTTT
NA,TRBV4-1,TRBJ1-5,NA,CASSQARQSPQHF,TGCGCCAGCAGCCAAGCCCGACAGTCGCCCCAGCATTTT
NA,TRBV6-6,TRBJ2-3,TRBD2,CASSSPGLAADTQYF,TGTGCCAGCAGTTCCCCGGGACTAGCAGCAGATACGCAGTATTTT
NA,TRBV14,TRBJ1-1,NA,CASSPSDREAFF,TGTGCCAGCAGCCCATCCGACAGGGAAGCTTTCTTT
NA,TRBV5-4,TRBJ2-1,NA,CASSLLGRGHYNEQFF,TGTGCCAGCAGCTTGCTGGGGCGGGGTCACTACAATGAGCAGTTCTTC
NA,TRBV4-3,TRBJ1-6,NA,CASSQDLERGSPLHF,TGCGCCAGCAGCCAAGATCTGGAGCGCGGTTCACCCCTCCACTTT
NA,TRBV5-6,TRBJ1-1,NA,CASSPGQNTEAFF,TGTGCCAGCAGCCCGGGACAGAACACTGAAGCTTTCTTT
few,TRBV4-3,TRBJ2-3,TRBD2,CASSQDKRDTDTQYF,TGCGCCAGCAGCCAAGATAAGCGGGACACAGATACGCAGTATTTT
few,TRBV7-2,TRBJ2-1,NA,CASSYQGASYNEQFF,TGTGCCAGCAGCTATCAAGGGGCATCCTACAATGAGCAGTTCTTC
once,TRBV19,TRBJ2-2,NA,CASSPGIGGELFF,TGTGCCAGTAGCCCAGGGATCGGCGGGGAGCTGTTTTTT
NA,TRBV7-9,TRBJ2-2,NA,CASSLGEFTGELFF,TGTGCCAGCAGCTTAGGGGAGTTCACCGGGGAGCTGTTTTTT
NA,TRBV7-2,TRBJ2-5,TRBD1,CASSLVRGLQETQYF,TGTGCCAGCAGCTTAGTCAGGGGGCTCCAAGAGACCCAGTACTTC
few,TRBV5-4,TRBJ1-1,NA,CASSLQGVVAEAFF,TGTGCCAGCAGCTTGCAGGGCGTCGTCGCTGAAGCTTTCTTT
NA,TRBV28,TRBJ2-3,TRBD2,CASSLGRGLDTQYF,TGTGCCAGCAGTTTAGGGCGGGGGTTAGATACGCAGTATTTT
NA,TRBV28,TRBJ2-3,NA,CASSDPGGARTDTQYF,TGTGCCAGCAGTGACCCTGGAGGGGCGCGGACAGATACGCAGTATTTT
NA,TRBV4-3,TRBJ1-2,NA,CASSQETGWDGYTF,TGCGCCAGCAGCCAAGAAACAGGGTGGGATGGCTACACCTTC
once,TRBV6-5,TRBJ2-7,NA,CASSYSIDRTYEQYF,TGTGCCAGCAGTTACTCGATCGACAGGACCTACGAGCAGTACTTC
NA,TRBV30,TRBJ1-2,TRBD1,CAWSVGLDRVLYGYTF,TGTGCCTGGAGTGTAGGGTTGGACAGGGTTCTCTATGGCTACACCTTC
NA,TRBV11-3,TRBJ2-6,NA,CASSLGGTGANGLTF,TGTGCCAGCAGCTTAGGGGGGACTGGGGCCAACGGCCTGACTTTC
NA,TRBV7-2,TRBJ2-7,TRBD2,CASTQLLAGGEQYF,TGTGCCAGCACCCAACTTCTAGCGGGAGGAGAGCAGTACTTC
NA,TRBV30,TRBJ2-5,NA,CAWSTSGPETQYF,TGTGCCTGGAGTACCTCTGGGCCCGAGACCCAGTACTTC
NA,TRBV7-9,TRBJ1-2,NA,CATITGGRASYGYTF,TGTGCCACCATAACCGGTGGCAGGGCGTCCTATGGCTACACCTTC
NA,TRBV2,TRBJ1-4,NA,CASSGGGANEKLFF,TGTGCCAGCAGTGGAGGAGGGGCTAATGAAAAACTGTTTTTT
NA,TRBV28,TRBJ1-5,NA,CASSFWGHQPQHF,TGTGCCAGCAGTTTTTGGGGGCATCAGCCCCAGCATTTT
NA,TRBV7-2,TRBJ2-5,TRBD1,CASSSTGGIETQYF,TGTGCCAGCAGCTCGACAGGGGGGATCGAGACCCAGTACTTC
few,TRBV29-1,TRBJ2-3,NA,CSVDWGTDTDTQYF,TGCAGCGTTGACTGGGGCACGGACACAGATACGCAGTATTTT
NA,TRBV9,TRBJ1-1,TRBD1,CASSVQGENTEAFF,TGTGCCAGCAGCGTACAGGGGGAAAACACTGAAGCTTTCTTT
NA,TRBV11-1,TRBJ2-7,NA,CASSGAFNSYEQYF,TGTGCCAGCAGCGGGGCCTTTAACTCCTACGAGCAGTACTTC
NA,TRBV28,TRBJ2-5,TRBD2,CASGPHRLAGGETQYF,TGTGCCAGCGGCCCTCACAGACTAGCGGGGGGAGAGACCCAGTACTTC
NA,TRBV27,TRBJ1-4,NA,CASSLRGNEKLFF,TGTGCCAGCAGTTTACGAGGAAATGAAAAACTGTTTTTT
NA,TRBV19,TRBJ1-1,NA,CASSPLQGMGTEAFF,TGTGCCAGTAGTCCCTTACAGGGAATGGGCACTGAAGCTTTCTTT
few,TRBV28,TRBJ1-5,NA,CASSSERRQDNQPQHF,TGTGCCAGCAGCTCCGAAAGGAGACAGGATAATCAGCCCCAGCATTTT
NA,TRBV4-3,TRBJ2-7,TRBD1,CASSQDWTGRAYEQYF,TGCGCCAGCAGCCAAGATTGGACAGGGCGAGCCTACGAGCAGTACTTC
NA,TRBV4-3,TRBJ1-2,NA,CASTPGTHYGYTF,TGCGCCAGTACACCCGGGACACATTATGGCTACACCTTC
NA,TRBV7-3,TRBJ2-3,TRBD2,CASSLASGGRDTQYF,TGTGCCAGCAGCTTAGCTAGCGGGGGTCGAGATACGCAGTATTTT
once,TRBV18,TRBJ1-3,NA,CASSPWARREGNTIYF,TGTGCCAGCTCACCATGGGCCAGGAGGGAAGGAAACACCATATATTTT
few,TRBV6-6,TRBJ2-7,NA,CASRSKRVAYEQYF,TGTGCCAGCAGATCAAAGCGGGTGGCCTACGAGCAGTACTTC
NA,TRBV5-6,TRBJ1-3,NA,CASSFGRSGNTIYF,TGTGCCAGCAGCTTCGGCAGGTCGGGAAACACCATATATTTT
NA,TRBV28,TRBJ2-5,NA,CASSAGASRVETQYF,TGTGCCAGCAGCGCAGGGGCCTCGAGGGTAGAGACCCAGTACTTC
once,TRBV15,TRBJ1-5,NA,CATSNRDYSNQPQHF,TGTGCCACCAGCAACCGGGATTATAGCAATCAGCCCCAGCATTTT
few,TRBV27,TRBJ1-1,TRBD1,CASSFYNRGLDTEAFF,TGTGCCAGCAGTTTTTACAACAGGGGGCTGGACACTGAAGCTTTCTTT
NA,TRBV28,TRBJ2-1,NA,CASRPLSATYNEQFF,TGTGCCAGCAGGCCCTTGAGCGCGACCTACAATGAGCAGTTCTTC
NA,TRBV5-1,TRBJ2-5,TRBD2,CASSLPLAGDETQYF,TGCGCCAGCAGCCTGCCCCTAGCGGGGGACGAGACCCAGTACTTC
NA,TRBV19,TRBJ1-5,TRBD1,CASSKHAGGDGNQPQHF,TGTGCCAGTAGTAAACACGCAGGGGGCGACGGCAATCAGCCCCAGCATTTT
few,TRBV30,TRBJ1-1,TRBD1,CAWTYGQAVAFF,TGTGCCTGGACCTACGGACAGGCTGTAGCTTTCTTT
NA,TRBV19,TRBJ2-7,TRBD2,CASSIRSGGAAISNEQYF,TGTGCCAGTAGTATACGTAGCGGGGGGGCTGCAATCTCGAACGAGCAGTACTTC
NA,TRBV9,TRBJ2-1,TRBD2,CASSLLAGGQGEQFF,TGTGCCAGCAGTTTACTAGCGGGAGGGCAGGGTGAGCAGTTCTTC
NA,TRBV5-1,TRBJ2-7,NA,CASSALGLNDAGEQYF,TGCGCCAGCAGCGCGTTGGGACTCAATGACGCAGGGGAGCAGTACTTC
NA,TRBV30,TRBJ2-5,NA,CAWSANGETQYF,TGTGCCTGGAGTGCCAACGGGGAGACCCAGTACTTC
NA,TRBV5-1,TRBJ2-7,NA,CASSSSTASYEQYF,TGCGCCAGCAGCTCCTCGACAGCTTCCTACGAGCAGTACTTC
NA,TRBV18,TRBJ2-7,NA,CASSPAARAVGSYEQYF,TGTGCCAGCTCACCAGCGGCCAGGGCGGTGGGATCCTACGAGCAGTACTTC
NA,TRBV30,TRBJ1-3,NA,CAWNAGAAGNTIYF,TGTGCCTGGAATGCAGGGGCTGCTGGAAACACCATATATTTT